This T cell receptor (beta chain) was sequenced for a study of blood T cell repertoires in COVID-19. Study-level background: The study drew acute and convalescent COVID-19 samples from the United States, Italy and Spain.

Produced via immunoSEQ multiplex PCR; TCRdb's table is partial and in-frame only. The sample has about 68,000 clones; approximately 81% are singletons. Trimming removed 0 bases from V and 2 bases from J, with 7 bases in between. The CDR3 loop spans 14 amino acids. Looked up from germline, CDR1 is SEHNR and CDR2 is FQNEAQ (reference sequence). The TCR originated in a man aged 45 to 65 with active COVID-19. This rearrangement joins TRBV7-9 to TRBJ2-5; D perhaps matches TRBD1 (5 bases). Material for sequencing was peripheral blood. The CDR3 sequence: CASSLAREQETQYF. CDR3 coding DNA: TGTGCCAGCAGCTTAGCCAGGGAACAAGAGACCCAGTACTTC.